This T cell receptor (beta chain) emerged from a study of blood T cell repertoires in COVID-19. Study background: From the United States, Italy and Spain came samples of acute and convalescent COVID-19. PBMCs, B-cell-depleted T cells, or T cells provided the cDNA or gDNA that made up the material.

This clone came up a few times. In germline, CDR1 is SGDLS, CDR2 YYNGEE. Trimming removed 0 bases at V and 4 bases at J, with 6 bases between. This CDR3 spans 13 amino acids. Original processing methods: Reference gene primer amplification gave estimated nucleated cell counts. The protocol was immunoSEQ multiplex PCR, while the TCRdb copy is restricted to in-frame clones and leaves out a portion. V and J calls plus clone size are reproduced from that table; the DNA served to infer D and trimming. The sample holds fewer than 65,000 clones; approximately 85% are singletons and the top ten take about a sixth.

The receptor was derived from a human donor in a cohort sampled during active COVID-19. Sequencing was done on a sample of peripheral blood. V usage is TRBV9 and J usage is TRBJ2-3, with D perhaps matching TRBD2 (5 bases). The CDR3 DNA reads TGTGCCAGCAGCGTAGTTAGCGCAGATACGCAGTATTTT. Translation gives CASSVVSADTQYF.